The clone carrying this T cell receptor beta chain was found many times. What it recognizes is unknown. The sample is drawn from a study of neurological immune-mediated disorders. 5'RACE with 10-nucleotide random UMIs produced the cDNA. TCRdb used MiXCR to reprocess the 5' RACE reads, holding one entry per CDR3 protein. This table has approximately 58,000 distinct CDR3 sequences, about an eighth appearing once. Study-wide results and limits: Healthy controls had more TCR clonal expansion than multiple sclerosis, which showed the least, whereas HTLV-1-associated myelopathy showed the most. No CDR3 amino acid sequences were shared by expanded clones across subjects, suggesting private repertoires in all groups.

V was pared by 6 bases and J by 1 base, with 13 bases between. The CDR3 is made up of 14 amino acids. Germline V gene lookup returns CDR1 MNHEY and CDR2 SMNVEV (reference sequence). The unsorted libraries were produced from 2 million PBMCs held at -80 C. The chain is built from TRBV27 and TRBJ2-7, with D unclear. Sample: PBMCs. The receptor's source is a man in his sixties in good health. Here the CDR3 reads CASRSLGGSYEQYF. The CDR3 DNA is TGTGCCAGCAGATCCCTGGGCGGATCCTACGAGCAGTACTTC.